This T cell receptor beta chain was identified during a study of T-cell memory formation after mild COVID-19. Looking at the study overall: Clustering of TCRs was largely donor specific.

This clonotype was observed a handful of times. Using its own MiXCR run on the 5' RACE reads, TCRdb lists one record per CDR3 protein. Of under 450,000 distinct CDR3 sequences listed, under 25% are singletons. Losses at the gene ends were 0 bases for V and 5 bases for J; bases not matched to a gene: 11. The CDR3 sequence is 17 residues long. Germline CDR1 and CDR2: LGHNA and YNFKEQ. The chain employs TRBV4-2 and TRBJ2-5; 8 bases are a match to TRBD2. This receptor was obtained from a man aged 18 to 29 who had mild COVID-19 (a few samples of this study predate the infection). Cell type and time point are not known. Specimen: PBMCs or a T cell subset sorted from them (not recorded which). The CDR3 region has the DNA TGTGCCAGCAGCCAAGATGATATAGGGCGGGGGGAGGAGACCCAGTACTTC. This codes for CASSQDDIGRGEETQYF.